This paragraph reports one T cell receptor beta chain. The antigen this receptor binds is unknown. No qualities accompany the bases; no much larger clone lies one base away. Library prep was done by the immunoSEQ multiplex PCR assay. In the paper's pipeline: To diagnose cytomegalovirus status from the catalog of TCR beta chain sequences, a statistical classification framework was built. Drawn from immuneACCESS, this table holds only the in-frame rearrangements with V and J called that TCRdb kept. Clones are partly lost; checked studies trace under half to an unresolved V gene and leave the rest unexplained. V and J calls and clone size are given by that table; D and trimming were obtained from the DNA. Counted in this sample were 60,000 to 85,000 clones; around 96% of them appeared once. The ten largest clones take up about 4.6% of the sample. This specimen belongs to a study of cytomegalovirus exposure and HLA in healthy donors (dated by TCRdb to the late 2010s). With regard to the full study: A later analysis indicated that the 95 to 150 validation repertoires were generated on the platform also employed for the roughly 650 repertoires of the first cohort. The study was designed to test whether signatures of past pathogen exposure could be identified by cataloging public T cell receptors. A separate validation cohort of 100 to 150 different subjects was used in addition to the approximately 670-subject first cohort. To predict cytomegalovirus infection status, the study combined high-throughput TCR immunosequencing, statistical association of individual TCRs with disease status, and machine learning.

The donors belonged to the validation cohort of over a hundred subjects, which was separate from the roughly 680-subject first cohort. Here is what the overall study found, with its caveats: According to the authors, the approach could potentially be generalized to other disease states and immunological phenotypes. The validation cohort had no HLA typing available for a later analysis, so co-occurrence within that cohort was assessed over all 130 or so repertoires. Subsequent analysis determined that TCRs grouped into clusters in the first cohort also showed a tendency toward co-occurrence across the 120 or so validation repertoires, and roughly 94% of cluster scores exceeded 0. A few of the identified cytomegalovirus-associated TCR beta chains were confirmed in vitro to be specific for cytomegalovirus antigens. The study gave a list of some 150 TCR beta chains associated with cytomegalovirus. The classifier was reported to diagnose cytomegalovirus status with high specificity and sensitivity in both the original cohort and the validation cohort. While some public TCRs were present in many individuals, most TCR sequences turned up only very rarely across donors.

Deletion took 2 bases off V and 3 bases off J, with a span of 10 bases between the germline ends. The CDR3 starts with the cysteine, ends with the phenylalanine, and has 14 residues. Only the CDR3 region is kept as DNA, spanning 42 bases read in frame from base 1. CDR1 and CDR2, looked up from the germline V gene, are SGHVS and FQNEAQ. The receptor was isolated from a young woman in good health and CMV-seropositive. The chain uses TRBV7-8 and TRBJ1-2, with an unclear D gene assignment. The sample comprised PBMCs. CDR3 protein: CASSLFGQDYGYTF. At the DNA level, the sequence is TGTGCCAGCAGCTTATTTGGCCAGGACTATGGCTACACCTTC. Here the CDR3 is joined to the reference TRBV7-8 and TRBJ1-2 genes, and the full variable domain is: GAGVSQSPRYKVAKRGQDVALRCDPISGHVSLFWYQQALGQGPEFLTYFQNEAQLDKSGLPSDRFFAERPEGSVSTLKIQRTQQEDSAVYLCASSLFGQDYGYTFGSGTRLTVV.